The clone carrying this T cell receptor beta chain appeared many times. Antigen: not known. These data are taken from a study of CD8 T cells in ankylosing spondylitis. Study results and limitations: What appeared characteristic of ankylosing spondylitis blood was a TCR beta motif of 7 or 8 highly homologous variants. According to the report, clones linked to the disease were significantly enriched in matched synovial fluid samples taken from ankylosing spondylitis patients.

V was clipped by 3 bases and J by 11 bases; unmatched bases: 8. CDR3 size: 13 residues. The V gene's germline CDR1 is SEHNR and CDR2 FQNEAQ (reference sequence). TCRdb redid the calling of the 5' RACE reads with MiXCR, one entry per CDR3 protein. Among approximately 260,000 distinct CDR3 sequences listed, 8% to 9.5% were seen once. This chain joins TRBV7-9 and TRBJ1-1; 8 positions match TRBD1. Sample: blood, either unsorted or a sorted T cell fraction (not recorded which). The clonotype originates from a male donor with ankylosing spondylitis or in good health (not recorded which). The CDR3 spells CASSLNDRGDAFF. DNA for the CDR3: TGTGCCAGCAGCTTGAATGACAGGGGTGATGCTTTCTTT.